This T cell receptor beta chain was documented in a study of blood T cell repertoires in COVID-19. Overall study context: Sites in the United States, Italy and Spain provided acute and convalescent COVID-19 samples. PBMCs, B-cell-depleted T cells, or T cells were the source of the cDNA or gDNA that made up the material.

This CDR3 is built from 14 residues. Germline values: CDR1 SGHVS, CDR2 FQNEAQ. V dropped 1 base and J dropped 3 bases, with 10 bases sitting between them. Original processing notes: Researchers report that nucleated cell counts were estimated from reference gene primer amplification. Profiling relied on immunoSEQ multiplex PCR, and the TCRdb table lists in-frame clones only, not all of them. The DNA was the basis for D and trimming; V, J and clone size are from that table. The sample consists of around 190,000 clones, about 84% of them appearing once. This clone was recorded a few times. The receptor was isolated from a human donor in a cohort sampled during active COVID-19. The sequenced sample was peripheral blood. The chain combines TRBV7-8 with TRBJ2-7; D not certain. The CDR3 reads CASSLGPRIYEQYF. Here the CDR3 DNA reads TGTGCCAGCAGCTTAGGACCGAGGATCTACGAGCAGTACTTC.